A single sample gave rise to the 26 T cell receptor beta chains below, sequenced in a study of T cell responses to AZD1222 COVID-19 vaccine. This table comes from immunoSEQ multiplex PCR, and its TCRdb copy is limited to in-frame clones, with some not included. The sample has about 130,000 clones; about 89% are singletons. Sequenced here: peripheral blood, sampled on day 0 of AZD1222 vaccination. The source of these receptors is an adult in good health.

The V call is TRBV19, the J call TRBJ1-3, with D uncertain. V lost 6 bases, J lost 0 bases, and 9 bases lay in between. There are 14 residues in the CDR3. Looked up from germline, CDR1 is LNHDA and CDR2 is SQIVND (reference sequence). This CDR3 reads CASRGSSSGNTIYF. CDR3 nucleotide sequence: TGTGCCAGTAGGGGCTCAAGCTCTGGAAACACCATATATTTT. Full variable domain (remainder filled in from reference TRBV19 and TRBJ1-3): DGGITQSPKYLFRKEGQNVTLSCEQNLNHDAMYWYRQDPGQGLRLIYYSQIVNDFQKGDIAEGYSVSREKKESFPLTVTSAQKNPTAFYLCASRGSSSGNTIYFGEGSWLTVV.

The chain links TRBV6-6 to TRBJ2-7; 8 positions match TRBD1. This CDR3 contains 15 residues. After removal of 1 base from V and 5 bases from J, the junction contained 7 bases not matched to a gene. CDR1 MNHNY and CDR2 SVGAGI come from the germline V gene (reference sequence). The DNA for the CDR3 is TGTGCCAGCAGTTACTGGCGGACAGGGTCAAACGAGCAGTACTTC. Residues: CASSYWRTGSNEQYF.

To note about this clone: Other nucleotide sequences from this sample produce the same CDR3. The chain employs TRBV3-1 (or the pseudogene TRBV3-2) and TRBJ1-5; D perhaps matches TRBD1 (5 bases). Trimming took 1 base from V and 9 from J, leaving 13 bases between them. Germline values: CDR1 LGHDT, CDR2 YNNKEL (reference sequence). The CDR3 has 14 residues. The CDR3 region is CASSQGPRGSPQHF. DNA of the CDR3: TGTGCCAGCAGCCAAGGGCCCCGGGGGTCGCCCCAGCATTTT.

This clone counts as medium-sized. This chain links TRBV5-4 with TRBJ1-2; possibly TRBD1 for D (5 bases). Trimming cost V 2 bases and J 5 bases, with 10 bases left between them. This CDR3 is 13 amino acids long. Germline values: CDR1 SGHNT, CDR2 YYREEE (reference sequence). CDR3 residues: CASSFRGPYGYTF. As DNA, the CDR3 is TGTGCCAGCAGCTTCCGGGGCCCATATGGCTACACCTTC.

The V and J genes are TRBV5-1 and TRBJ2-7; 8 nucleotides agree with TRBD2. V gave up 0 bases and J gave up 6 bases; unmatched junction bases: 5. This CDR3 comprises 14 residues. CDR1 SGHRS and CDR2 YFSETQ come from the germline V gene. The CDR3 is CASSLDGGVGEQYF. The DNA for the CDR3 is TGCGCCAGCAGCTTGGACGGGGGGGTCGGCGAGCAGTACTTC.

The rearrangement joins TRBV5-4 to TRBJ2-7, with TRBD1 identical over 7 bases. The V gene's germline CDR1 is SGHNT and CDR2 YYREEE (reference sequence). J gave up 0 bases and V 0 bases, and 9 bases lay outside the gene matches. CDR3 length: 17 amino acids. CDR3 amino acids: CASSLARGGLISYEQYF. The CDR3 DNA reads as TGTGCCAGCAGCTTGGCCCGAGGGGGCCTCATCTCCTACGAGCAGTACTTC.

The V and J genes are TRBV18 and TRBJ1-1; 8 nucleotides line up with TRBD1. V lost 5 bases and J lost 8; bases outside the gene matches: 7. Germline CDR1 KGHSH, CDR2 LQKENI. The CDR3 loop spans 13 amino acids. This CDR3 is CASSTAGGGEAFF. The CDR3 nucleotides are TGTGCCAGCTCAACTGCAGGGGGCGGGGAAGCTTTCTTT.

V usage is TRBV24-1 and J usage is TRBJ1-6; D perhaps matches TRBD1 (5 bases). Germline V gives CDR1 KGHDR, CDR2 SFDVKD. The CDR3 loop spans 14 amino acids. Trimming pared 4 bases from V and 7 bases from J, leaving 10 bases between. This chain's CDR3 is CATSETGPNSPLHF. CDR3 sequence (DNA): TGTGCCACCAGTGAAACAGGTCCAAATTCACCCCTCCACTTT.

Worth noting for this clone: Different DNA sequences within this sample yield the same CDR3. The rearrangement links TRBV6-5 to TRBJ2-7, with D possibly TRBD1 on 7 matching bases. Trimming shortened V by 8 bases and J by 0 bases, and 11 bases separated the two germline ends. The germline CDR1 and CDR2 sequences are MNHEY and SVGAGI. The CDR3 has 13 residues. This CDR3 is CASGGDSSYEQYF. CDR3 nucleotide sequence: TGTGCCAGCGGCGGGGACAGCTCCTACGAGCAGTACTTC.

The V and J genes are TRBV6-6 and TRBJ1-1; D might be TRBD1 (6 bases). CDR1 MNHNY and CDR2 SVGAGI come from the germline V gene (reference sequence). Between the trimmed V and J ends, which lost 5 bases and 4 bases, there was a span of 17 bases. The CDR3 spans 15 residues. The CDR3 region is CASSLVRGQGTEAFF. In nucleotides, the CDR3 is TGTGCCAGCAGTCTGGTGCGGGGGCAGGGCACTGAAGCTTTCTTT.

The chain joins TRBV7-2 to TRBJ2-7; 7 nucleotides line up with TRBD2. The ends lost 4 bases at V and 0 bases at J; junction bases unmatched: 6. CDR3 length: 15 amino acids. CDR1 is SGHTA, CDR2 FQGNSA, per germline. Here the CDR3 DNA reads TGTGCCAGCAGCTCTTCCGGGACTATCTCCTACGAGCAGTACTTC. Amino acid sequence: CASSSSGTISYEQYF.

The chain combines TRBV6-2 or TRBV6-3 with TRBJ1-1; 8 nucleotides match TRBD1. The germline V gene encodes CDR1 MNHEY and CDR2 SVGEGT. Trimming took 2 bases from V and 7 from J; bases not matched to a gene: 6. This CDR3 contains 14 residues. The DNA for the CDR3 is TGTGCCAGCAGTTACGCCGACAGGGGTATTGAAGCTTTCTTT. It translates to CASSYADRGIEAFF.

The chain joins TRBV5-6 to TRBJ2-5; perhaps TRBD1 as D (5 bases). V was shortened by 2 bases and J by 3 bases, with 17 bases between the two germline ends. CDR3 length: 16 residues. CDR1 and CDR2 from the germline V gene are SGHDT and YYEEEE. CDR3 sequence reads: CASSLGTGPKKETQYF. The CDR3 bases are TGTGCCAGCAGCTTAGGAACAGGACCGAAGAAAGAGACCCAGTACTTC.

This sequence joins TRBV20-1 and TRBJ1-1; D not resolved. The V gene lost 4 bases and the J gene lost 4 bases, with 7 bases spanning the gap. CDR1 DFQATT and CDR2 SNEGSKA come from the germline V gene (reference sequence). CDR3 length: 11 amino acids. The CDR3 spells CSAIGGTEAFF. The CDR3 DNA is TGCAGTGCTATCGGTGGCACTGAAGCTTTCTTT.

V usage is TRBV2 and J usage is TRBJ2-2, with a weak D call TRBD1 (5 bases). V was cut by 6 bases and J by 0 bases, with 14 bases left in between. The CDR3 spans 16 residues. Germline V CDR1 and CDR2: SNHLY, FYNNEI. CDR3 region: CASRETDRANTGELFF. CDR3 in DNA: TGTGCCAGCAGAGAGACTGACAGAGCGAACACCGGGGAGCTGTTTTTT.

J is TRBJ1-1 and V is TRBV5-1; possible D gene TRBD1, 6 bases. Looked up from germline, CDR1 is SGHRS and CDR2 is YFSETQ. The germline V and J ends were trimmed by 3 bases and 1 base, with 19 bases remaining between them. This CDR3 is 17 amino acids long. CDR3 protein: CASSYRASGGANTEAFF. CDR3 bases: TGCGCCAGCAGCTACCGTGCGTCGGGGGGCGCGAACACTGAAGCTTTCTTT.

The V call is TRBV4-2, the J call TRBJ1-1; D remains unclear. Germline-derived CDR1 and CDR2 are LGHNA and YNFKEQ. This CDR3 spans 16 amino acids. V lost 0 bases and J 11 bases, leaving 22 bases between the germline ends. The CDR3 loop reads CASSQDLRTQRDGAFF. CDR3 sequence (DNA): TGTGCCAGCAGCCAAGATCTCAGGACCCAAAGAGATGGTGCTTTCTTT.

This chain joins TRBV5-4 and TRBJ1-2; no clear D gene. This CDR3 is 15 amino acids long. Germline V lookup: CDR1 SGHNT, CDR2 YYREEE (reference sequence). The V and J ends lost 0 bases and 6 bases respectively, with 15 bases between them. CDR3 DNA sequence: TGTGCCAGCAGCTTGGTAGGGCAGTTTTTGAATGGCTACACCTTC. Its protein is CASSLVGQFLNGYTF.

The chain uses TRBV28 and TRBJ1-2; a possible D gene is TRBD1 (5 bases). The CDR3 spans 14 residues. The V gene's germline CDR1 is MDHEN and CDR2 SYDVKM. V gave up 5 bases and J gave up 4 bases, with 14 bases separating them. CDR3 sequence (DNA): TGTGCCAGCAGTCCACCAGCGGGGACCTATGGCTACACCTTC. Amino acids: CASSPPAGTYGYTF.

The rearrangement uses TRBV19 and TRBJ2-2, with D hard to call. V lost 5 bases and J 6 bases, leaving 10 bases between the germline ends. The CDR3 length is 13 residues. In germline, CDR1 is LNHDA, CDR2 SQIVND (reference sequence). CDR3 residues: CASSPQVSGELFF. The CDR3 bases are TGTGCCAGTAGTCCCCAGGTCTCCGGGGAGCTGTTTTTT.

The CDR3 DNA reads as TGCGCCAGCAGCTTGGTTCCAGACACCTACGAGCAGTACTTC. Translated, it gives CASSLVPDTYEQYF. The V call is TRBV5-1, the J call TRBJ2-7; D is undetermined. The CDR3 has 14 amino acids. Germline lookup yields CDR1 SGHRS and CDR2 YFSETQ. Trimming took off 0 bases at V and 2 bases at J, with 9 bases between the two ends.

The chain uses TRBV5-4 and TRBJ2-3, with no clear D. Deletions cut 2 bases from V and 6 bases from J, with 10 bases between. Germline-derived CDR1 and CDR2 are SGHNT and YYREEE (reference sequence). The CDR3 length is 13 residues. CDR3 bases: TGTGCCAGCAGCTTTGGGATATTGGATACGCAGTATTTT. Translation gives CASSFGILDTQYF.

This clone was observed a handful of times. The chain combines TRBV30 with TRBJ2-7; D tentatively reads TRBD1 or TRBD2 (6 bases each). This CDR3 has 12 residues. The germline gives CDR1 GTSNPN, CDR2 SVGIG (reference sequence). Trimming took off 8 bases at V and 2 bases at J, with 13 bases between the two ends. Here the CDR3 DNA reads TGTGCCGGGGGGCAGTTAGCCTACGAGCAGTACTTC. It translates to CAGGQLAYEQYF.

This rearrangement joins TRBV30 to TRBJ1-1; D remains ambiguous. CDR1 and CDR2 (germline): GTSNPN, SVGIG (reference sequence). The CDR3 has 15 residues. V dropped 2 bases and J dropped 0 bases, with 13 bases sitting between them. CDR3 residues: CAWSSAGDMNTEAFF. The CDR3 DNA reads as TGTGCCTGGAGTTCGGCAGGAGATATGAACACTGAAGCTTTCTTT.

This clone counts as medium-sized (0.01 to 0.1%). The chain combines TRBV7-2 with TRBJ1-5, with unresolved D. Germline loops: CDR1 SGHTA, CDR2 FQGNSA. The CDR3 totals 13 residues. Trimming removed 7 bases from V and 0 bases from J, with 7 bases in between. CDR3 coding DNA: TGTGCCAGCAATAGTTATAGCAATCAGCCCCAGCATTTT. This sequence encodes CASNSYSNQPQHF.

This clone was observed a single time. CDR3: CASSFLEGEKSEKLFF. Written as DNA, the CDR3 is TGCGCCAGCAGCTTCCTTGAGGGGGAAAAGTCTGAAAAACTGTTTTTT. The rearrangement links TRBV5-1 to TRBJ1-4, with a weak D call TRBD1 (6 bases). Deletions cut 2 bases from V and 7 bases from J, with 18 bases between. CDR3 size: 16 residues. Per germline, CDR1 SGHRS and CDR2 YFSETQ.